The text below deals with one TCR beta chain. Assay runs were performed at deep level. For each subset, genomic DNA was distributed in equal portions over several immunoSEQ plates. TCRdb's table, derived via immunoSEQ multiplex PCR, lists solely in-frame clones and lacks some. The top ten clones hold 0.4% to 0.45% of a sample with approximately 1.4 million clones, under 99% of them seen once. The CDR3 loop spans 15 amino acids. The junction had 4 bases not matched to a gene; V was cut back by 4 bases and J by 1 base. From germline, CDR1 is SGHRS and CDR2 YFSETQ. The data were taken from a study of shared clonotypes between healthy human individuals.

The chain has TRBV5-1 and TRBJ2-2, with TRBD1 matching 7 bases. The source of this sequence is a man younger than 45 in good health. Sequencing input: naive CD4+ T cells sorted from blood. The subset denotes: CD45RA+ positively selected. The chain's CDR3 is CASSLRDRNTGELFF. The CDR3 DNA is TGCGCCAGCAGCCTCCGGGACAGGAACACCGGGGAGCTGTTTTTT.